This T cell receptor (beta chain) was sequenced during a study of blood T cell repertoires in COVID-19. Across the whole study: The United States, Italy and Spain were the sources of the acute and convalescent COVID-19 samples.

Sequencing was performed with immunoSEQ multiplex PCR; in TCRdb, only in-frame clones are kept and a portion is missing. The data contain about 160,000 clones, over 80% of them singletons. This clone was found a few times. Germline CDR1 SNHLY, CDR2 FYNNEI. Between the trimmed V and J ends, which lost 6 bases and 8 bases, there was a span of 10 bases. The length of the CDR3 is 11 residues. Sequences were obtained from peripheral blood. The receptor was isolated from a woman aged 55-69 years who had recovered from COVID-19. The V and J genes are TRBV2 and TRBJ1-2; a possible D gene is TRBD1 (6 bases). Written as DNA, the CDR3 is TGTGCCAGCAGCCCTGACAGGGGCTACACCTTC. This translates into CASSPDRGYTF.